The source of this TCR beta chain is a study of blood T cell repertoires in COVID-19 (TCRdb year 2020). Background for the entire study: Collaborator samples came from the United States, Italy and Spain and covered acute and convalescent phases of COVID-19. The material from the prospective study consisted of cDNA or gDNA derived from T cells, B-cell-depleted T cells, or PBMCs. Deeply sampled blood TCRbeta repertoires from subjects exposed to, actively infected with, or recovered from COVID-19 were included in the dataset. The repertoires were released in a freely available public database meant as a resource for research on the immune response to SARS-CoV-2. Samples came from the ongoing ImmuneRACE study (first 160 participants) plus 1,254 subjects from 6 global collaborators. A de-identified subject ID, COVID-19 status, age in years and sex were almost always included in the sample metadata. Where HLA class I and class II types were available, the types were taken from metadata supplied by the sample provider, not from assay-based typing. Study-wide conclusions, independent of this receptor: The quantity of clinical and demographic metadata differed by source and by participant and was supplied without curation.

Samples from volunteer blood donors who had recovered from COVID-19 were contributed by a second Seattle source. The collaborating institutions used their own protocols to collect whole blood in K2EDTA tubes. For TCRbeta analysis, collaborators shipped samples as frozen whole blood, isolated PBMCs, or DNA extracted from either of those sample types. TCRbeta CDR3 regions were amplified from genomic DNA by means of the immunoSEQ Assay, a bias-controlled multiplex PCR. On the study's bioinformatics: Within the assay, amplification of reference gene primers was used to estimate how many nucleated cells each sample contained. To quantify the absolute abundance of each unique TCRbeta CDR3 rearrangement, sequence reads were collapsed and filtered. Productive Simpson clonality was computed per sample as the square root of Simpson's diversity index over productive rearrangements. Held by TCRdb, this immuneACCESS table contains in-frame sequences only and omits some clones. Under half of the omission traces to an unresolved V gene where checked; the cause of the rest is unknown. V, J and clone size reflect that table, while D and trimming were determined from the DNA. The sample table records fewer than 350,000 clones; around 87% of these occur just once. The ten largest clones add up to less than 2.5% of the sample.

Including cysteine and phenylalanine, the CDR3 has 19 amino acids. Only the CDR3 DNA stays, 57 bases, in frame from base 1. CDR1 and CDR2 (LGHDT, YNNKEL) derive from the germline V gene (reference sequence). V and J lose 0 bases and 4 bases, and a span of 25 bases separates them. Concerning this clone: It lacks a known antigen. No per-base quality is available; no much larger clone lies one base away.

This receptor chain uses TRBV3-1 (or the pseudogene TRBV3-2) and TRBJ2-7, and the D gene may be TRBD1, 5 bases matching. The origin of this receptor is a woman in her twenties or thirties who had recovered from COVID-19. Sequenced material: peripheral blood. For the CDR3, the sequence is CASSQDRFISAQVPYEQYF. The DNA reads TGTGCCAGCAGCCAAGATAGGTTTATTTCGGCACAGGTCCCATACGAGCAGTACTTC.